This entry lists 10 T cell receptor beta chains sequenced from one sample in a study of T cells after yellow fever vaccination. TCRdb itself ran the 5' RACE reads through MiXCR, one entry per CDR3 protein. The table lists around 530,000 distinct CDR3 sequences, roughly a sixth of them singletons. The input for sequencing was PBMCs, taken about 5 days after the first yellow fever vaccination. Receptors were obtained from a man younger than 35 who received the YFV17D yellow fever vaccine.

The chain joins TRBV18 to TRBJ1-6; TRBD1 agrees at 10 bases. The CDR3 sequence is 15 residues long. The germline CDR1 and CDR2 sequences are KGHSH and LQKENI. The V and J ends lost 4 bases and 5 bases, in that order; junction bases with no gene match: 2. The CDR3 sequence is CASSQGQGNNSPLHF. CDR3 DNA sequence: TGTGCCAGCTCACAGGGACAGGGGAATAATTCACCCCTCCACTTT.

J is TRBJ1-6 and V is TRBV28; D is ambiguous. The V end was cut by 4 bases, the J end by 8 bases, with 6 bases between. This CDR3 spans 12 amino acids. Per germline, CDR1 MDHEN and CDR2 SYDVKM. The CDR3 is CASSWTHSPLHF. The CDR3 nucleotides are TGTGCCAGCAGTTGGACCCATTCACCCCTCCACTTT.

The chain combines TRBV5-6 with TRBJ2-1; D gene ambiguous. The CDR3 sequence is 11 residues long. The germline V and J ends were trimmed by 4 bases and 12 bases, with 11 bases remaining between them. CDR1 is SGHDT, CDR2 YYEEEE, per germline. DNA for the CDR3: TGTGCCAGCAGCAGAGACCTGGGGCAGTTCTTC. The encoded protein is CASSRDLGQFF.

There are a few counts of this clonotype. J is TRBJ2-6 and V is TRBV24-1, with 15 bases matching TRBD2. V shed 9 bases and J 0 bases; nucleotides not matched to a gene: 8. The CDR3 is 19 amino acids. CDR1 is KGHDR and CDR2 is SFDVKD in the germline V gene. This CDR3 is CATAPGLAGGDSGANVLTF. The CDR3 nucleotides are TGTGCCACCGCGCCGGGACTAGCGGGGGGCGACTCTGGGGCCAACGTCCTGACTTTC.

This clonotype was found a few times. Written as DNA, the CDR3 is TGTGCCAGCAGCAAGGATGACAGGGCCGATGGAGACGAGCAGTACGTC. Its protein is CASSKDDRADGDEQYV. J is TRBJ2-7 and V is TRBV21-1; the table assigns TRBD1, which was not confirmed against the DNA. TRBV21-1 is noted as a pseudogene. This CDR3 contains 16 residues.

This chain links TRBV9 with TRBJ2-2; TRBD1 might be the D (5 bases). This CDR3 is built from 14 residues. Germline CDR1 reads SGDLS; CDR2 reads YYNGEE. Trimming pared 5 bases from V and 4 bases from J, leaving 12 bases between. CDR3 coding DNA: TGTGCCAGCAGGAAGGGGTTCAGCACCGGGGAGCTGTTTTTT. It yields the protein CASRKGFSTGELFF.

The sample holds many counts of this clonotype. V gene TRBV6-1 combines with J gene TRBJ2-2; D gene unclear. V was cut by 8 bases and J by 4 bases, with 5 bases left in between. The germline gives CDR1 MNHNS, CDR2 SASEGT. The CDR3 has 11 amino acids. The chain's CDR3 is CASLSTGELFF. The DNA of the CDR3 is TGTGCCAGCTTGAGCACCGGGGAGCTGTTTTTT.

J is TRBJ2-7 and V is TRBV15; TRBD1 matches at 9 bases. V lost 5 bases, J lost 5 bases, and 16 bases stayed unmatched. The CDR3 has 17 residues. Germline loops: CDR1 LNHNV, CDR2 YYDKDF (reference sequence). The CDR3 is CATSGFGFRDRVNEQYF. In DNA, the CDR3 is TGTGCCACCAGCGGGTTCGGGTTCCGGGACAGGGTTAACGAGCAGTACTTC.

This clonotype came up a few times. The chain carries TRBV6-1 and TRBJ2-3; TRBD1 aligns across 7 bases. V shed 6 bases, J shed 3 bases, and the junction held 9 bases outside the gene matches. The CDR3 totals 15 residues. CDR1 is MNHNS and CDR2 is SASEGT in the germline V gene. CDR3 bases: TGTGCCAGCAGGACCGGGACAGTCAGTACAGATACGCAGTATTTT. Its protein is CASRTGTVSTDTQYF.

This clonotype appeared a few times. In nucleotides, the CDR3 is TGTGCCAGCAGCTTGGGAGGCATCGGGGTCACTACGCAGTATTTT. Translated, it gives CASSLGGIGVTTQYF. The rearrangement joins TRBV5-6 to TRBJ2-3; a possible D gene is TRBD2 (5 bases). Trimming removed 0 bases from V and 8 bases from J, with 16 bases in between. The germline V gene has CDR1 SGHDT and CDR2 YYEEEE. The CDR3 totals 15 residues.